The clone carrying this T cell receptor beta chain appeared a few times. The antigen remains undetermined. The data were obtained in a study of regulatory T cells in long-lasting Graves disease. Broader study findings: Lower TCR diversity characterized persistent Graves' patients relative to newly diagnosed patients. Preferential use of TRBV28, TRBJ1-2 and TRBJ2-5 was seen in persistent disease.

Deletions cut 4 bases from V and 7 bases from J, with 10 bases between. The CDR3 consists of 12 residues. CDR1 and CDR2 (germline): SGHTA, FQGNSA. Time point of the sample: persistent/refractory GD, antithyroid drugs over 5 years with positive TRAb. Researchers made the TCR library from RNA that was extracted from PBMCs. Diagnosing Graves' disease relied on the American Thyroid Association guidelines. Blood from the periphery, about 9.7 milliliters in all, was drawn into EDTA tubes. Both iRepertoire HTBI primers and Arm-PCR of CDR3 regions were used to build the TCR beta libraries. Each CDR3 protein is one row after TCRdb ran MiXCR on the multiplex PCR reads. The data hold some 430,000 distinct CDR3 sequences, with 20% to 25% observed a single time.

Specimen: peripheral blood mononuclear cells (PBMCs), collected when the disease was refractory, from a patient treated with antithyroid drugs. This TCR was recovered from a female donor with Graves disease. The V gene is TRBV7-2, the J gene TRBJ1-2, with D perhaps matching TRBD1 (5 bases). The CDR3: CASSSPGGGYTF. In nucleotides, the CDR3 is TGTGCCAGCAGCTCTCCTGGGGGTGGCTACACCTTC.